The sequence of this T cell receptor (beta chain) was determined in a study of CD8 T cells in ankylosing spondylitis. A quantitative 5'-RACE method, one with molecular barcodes, was used to make TCR beta libraries. A single record per CDR3 protein comes from TCRdb applying MiXCR to the 5' RACE reads. The sample includes about 310,000 distinct CDR3 sequences, less than 25% of them seen just once. Sequenced: blood, either unsorted or a sorted T cell fraction (not recorded which). The TCR originated in a female donor with ankylosing spondylitis or in good health (not recorded which).

CDR3 sequence: CASSPLVHTDTQYF. CDR3 bases: TGTGCCAGCTCACCGCTTGTGCACACAGATACGCAGTATTTT. The chain recombines TRBV18 with TRBJ2-3; no clear D. The V gene lost 3 bases and the J gene lost 2 bases, with 9 bases spanning the gap. Germline V gene sequence: CDR1 KGHSH, CDR2 LQKENI. The CDR3 consists of 14 residues. Together with reference TRBV18 and TRBJ2-3, the CDR3 gives the full variable domain: NAGVMQNPRHLVRRRGQEARLRCSPMKGHSHVYWYRQLPEEGLKFMVYLQKENIIDESGMPKERFSAEFPKEGPSILRIQQVVRGDSAAYFCASSPLVHTDTQYFGPGTRLTVL.